The 11 T cell receptor beta chains below were found in one sample sequenced in a study of blood T cell repertoires in COVID-19. Sequencing was performed with immunoSEQ multiplex PCR; in TCRdb, only in-frame clones are kept and a portion is missing. The table lists about 60,000 clones, around 89% of them singletons, with under 9.5% in the top ten. The source material was peripheral blood. These receptors originate from a human donor with active COVID-19. The donor label of this sample is uncertain.

The V and J genes are TRBV5-4 and TRBJ2-7; D unresolved. Germline V gene data show CDR1 as SGHNT and CDR2 as YYREEE (reference sequence). V lost 6 bases and J 6 bases, leaving 16 bases between the germline ends. The CDR3 is 13 residues long. CDR3 nucleotide sequence: TGTGCCAGCATCCTCCAGGTCACGAGCGAGCAGTACTTC. It specifies CASILQVTSEQYF.

The chain couples TRBV5-1 to TRBJ1-2; tentative D call: TRBD1 (5 bases). V shed 4 bases and J shed 12 bases, with 22 bases lying between them. CDR1 SGHRS and CDR2 YFSETQ come from the germline V gene. This CDR3 is 14 amino acids long. The CDR3 spells CASSPGGTSVSHTF. The CDR3 DNA follows: TGCGCCAGCAGCCCCGGCGGGACCTCCGTCTCCCACACCTTC.

J is TRBJ1-2 and V is TRBV7-9; the D is unclear. The ends were cut back, 7 bases at V and 7 bases at J, with 16 bases in the middle. The CDR3 contains 13 residues. Germline CDR1 and CDR2: SEHNR and FQNEAQ (reference sequence). CDR3: CASTSYGTVGYTF. For the CDR3, the DNA is TGTGCCAGCACCTCTTACGGCACAGTTGGCTACACCTTC.

This chain links TRBV9 with TRBJ2-2; 8 bases align to TRBD2. CDR3 size: 15 residues. The germline gives CDR1 SGDLS, CDR2 YYNGEE. After removal of 2 bases from V and 6 bases from J, the junction contained 6 bases not matched to a gene. CDR3 amino acids: CASSVGTSRPGELFF. In nucleotides, the CDR3 is TGTGCCAGCAGCGTGGGGACTAGTAGGCCCGGGGAGCTGTTTTTT.

The chain uses TRBV5-1 and TRBJ1-4; 7 nucleotides line up with TRBD1. The CDR3 loop spans 16 amino acids. The junction had 5 bases not matched to a gene; V was cut back by 3 bases and J by 0 bases. Germline loops: CDR1 SGHRS, CDR2 YFSETQ. CDR3 nucleotide sequence: TGCGCCAGCAGCTCTGGGACAGCTACAACTAATGAAAAACTGTTTTTT. Protein: CASSSGTATTNEKLFF.

The V and J genes are TRBV11-1 and TRBJ1-2; D ambiguous. This CDR3 has 13 amino acids. Per germline, CDR1 SGHAT and CDR2 FQDESV (reference sequence). V lost 5 bases to trimming and J lost 4 bases, with 11 bases between them. The CDR3 region has the DNA TGTGCCAGCAGCCCAGGACTTACCTATGGCTACACCTTC. Translation gives CASSPGLTYGYTF.

This chain connects TRBV19 to TRBJ1-5, with D unresolved. V was cut by 3 bases and J by 0 bases, with 9 bases left in between. CDR1 and CDR2 (germline): LNHDA, SQIVND (reference sequence). The CDR3 covers 15 residues. CDR3 protein: CASSIELYSNQPQHF. The CDR3 DNA reads TGTGCCAGTAGTATTGAGCTCTATAGCAATCAGCCCCAGCATTTT.

The V and J genes are TRBV14 and TRBJ2-5, with D perhaps matching TRBD1 (6 bases). Trimming took 1 base from V and 5 from J, leaving 14 bases between them. This CDR3 region has 15 residues. Germline V gene sequence: CDR1 SGHDN, CDR2 FVKESK. The CDR3 reads CASSQAYRVRETQYF. For the CDR3, the DNA is TGTGCCAGCAGCCAAGCCTACAGGGTTAGGGAGACCCAGTACTTC.

The chain combines TRBV27 with TRBJ2-7; 11 positions match TRBD1. This CDR3 spans 14 amino acids. The junction had 7 bases not matched to a gene; V was cut back by 4 bases and J by 8 bases. CDR1 and CDR2 (germline): MNHEY, SMNVEV (reference sequence). The CDR3, as DNA: TGTGCCAGCAGTTCAGGACAGGGGGCCTTTCAGCAGTACTTC. Translation gives CASSSGQGAFQQYF.

V is TRBV4-2 and J is TRBJ2-5; D is perhaps TRBD2 (7 bases). The CDR3 covers 16 residues. In germline, CDR1 is LGHNA, CDR2 YNFKEQ. V lost 1 base and J lost 5, with 17 bases in between. DNA of the CDR3: TGTGCCAGCAGCCAAGTCGGGGGGCTCGGGTTGGAGACCCAGTACTTC. It yields the protein CASSQVGGLGLETQYF.

The J gene is TRBJ2-2, the V gene TRBV18, with D tentatively TRBD1 (6 bases). The germline V gene has CDR1 KGHSH and CDR2 LQKENI. Deletions cut 7 bases from V and 0 bases from J, with 15 bases between. The CDR3 spans 16 residues. The CDR3 sequence is CASYLGQTANTGELFF. The CDR3 bases are TGTGCCAGCTACCTAGGACAGACAGCGAACACCGGGGAGCTGTTTTTT.